The rows below give T cell receptor beta chains drawn from one sample of a study of shared clonotypes between healthy human individuals. Repertoires were generated with immunoSEQ multiplex PCR, while TCRdb's copy carries only in-frame clones and drops some. Counted here are about 1.1 million clones, around three quarters occurring once; the ten biggest clones make up approximately 0.9%. Sequenced: memory CD4+ T cells from PBMCs. The receptors come from a man aged 18 to 30 in good health. Some clones in this sample may be carry-over from other donors' samples. Both conserved end residues are part of each CDR3. The D gene is left open where the match is weak. A row's size may be missing; if present it is once, few, many or a size class.

.	TRBJ1-2	.	TRBV28	CASRPSSGQNYGYTF	TGTGCCAGCAGACCCTCCAGTGGGCAGAACTATGGCTACACCTTC
.	TRBJ1-2	.	TRBV2	CASFAGVNYGYTF	TGTGCCAGCTTTGCAGGGGTCAACTATGGCTACACCTTC
.	TRBJ1-3	.	TRBV28	CASSSGGNTIYF	TGTGCCAGCAGTTCGGGGGGAAACACCATATATTTT
.	TRBJ1-5	TRBD1	TRBV27	CASSLTGTGAQHF	TGTGCCAGCAGTCTAACCGGGACAGGGGCCCAGCATTTT
.	TRBJ2-1	.	TRBV7-3	CASSPLVGTEQFF	TGTGCCAGCAGCCCCCTGGTTGGGACTGAGCAGTTCTTC
.	TRBJ1-5	.	TRBV28	CASSLVGRASNQPQHF	TGTGCCAGCAGTTTGGTAGGCAGGGCTAGCAATCAGCCCCAGCATTTT
.	TRBJ1-5	.	TRBV7-9	CASSPGREGQPQHF	TGTGCCAGCAGCCCAGGGAGGGAAGGGCAGCCCCAGCATTTT
.	TRBJ2-7	.	TRBV5-1	CASSSVGSSYEQYF	TGCGCCAGCAGCTCGGTGGGCAGCTCCTACGAGCAGTACTTC
.	TRBJ1-4	TRBD1	TRBV7-2	CASSSGTASNEKLFF	TGTGCCAGCAGCTCAGGGACAGCCTCAAATGAAAAACTGTTTTTT
.	TRBJ1-1	TRBD1	TRBV12-5	CASDCPHRGANTEAFF	TGTGCTAGTGACTGCCCTCACAGGGGCGCGAACACTGAAGCTTTCTTT
.	TRBJ1-2	.	TRBV5-4	CASTEGGNYGYTF	TGTGCCAGCACGGAAGGCGGGAACTATGGCTACACCTTC
.	TRBJ1-2	TRBD1	TRBV19	CASSIERQGLGYGYTF	TGTGCCAGTAGTATAGAAAGACAGGGCCTAGGCTATGGCTACACCTTC
.	TRBJ2-1	TRBD2	TRBV6-6	CASNLAGVTYNEQFF	TGTGCCAGCAACTTAGCGGGAGTTACCTACAATGAGCAGTTCTTC
.	TRBJ2-1	TRBD2	TRBV6-6	CASIERTSGTYNEQFF	TGTGCCAGCATCGAACGGACTAGCGGGACTTACAATGAGCAGTTCTTC
.	TRBJ2-1	TRBD1	TRBV5-4	CASSPGQGSYNEQFF	TGTGCCAGCAGTCCCGGACAGGGCTCCTACAATGAGCAGTTCTTC
.	TRBJ2-1	TRBD2	TRBV5-1	CASSLAGTTSYNEQFF	TGCGCCAGCAGCTTAGCCGGGACTACCTCCTACAATGAGCAGTTCTTC
.	TRBJ2-7	.	TRBV7-2	CASSPRLAKGEQYF	TGTGCCAGCAGCCCCCGGCTAGCCAAAGGCGAGCAGTACTTC
.	TRBJ2-4	.	TRBV5-4	CASSRTDVAKNIQYF	TGTGCCAGCAGCAGGACAGATGTAGCCAAAAACATTCAGTACTTC
.	TRBJ1-3	.	TRBV5-6	CASGDLSKNTIYF	TGTGCCAGCGGCGACCTCAGCAAAAACACCATATATTTT
.	TRBJ2-7	TRBD1	TRBV5-4	CASSLQGAREQYF	TGTGCCAGCAGCTTACAGGGGGCGCGGGAGCAGTACTTC
.	TRBJ1-5	.	TRBV11-3	CASAQGGQPQHF	TGTGCCAGCGCCCAAGGGGGGCAGCCCCAGCATTTT
.	TRBJ2-6	.	TRBV7-2	CASSLAGSGANVLTF	TGTGCCAGCAGCTTAGCAGGGTCTGGGGCCAACGTCCTGACTTTC
.	TRBJ2-5	.	TRBV5-1	CASSREETQYF	TGCGCCAGCAGCCGTGAAGAGACCCAGTACTTC
once	TRBJ1-1	TRBD1	TRBV18	CASSPGAGGNTEAFF	TGTGCCAGCTCACCAGGGGCAGGGGGGAACACTGAAGCTTTCTTT
.	TRBJ1-1	.	TRBV30	CAWERGPGDTEAFF	TGTGCCTGGGAGAGGGGACCGGGGGACACTGAAGCTTTCTTT
.	TRBJ2-7	.	TRBV7-9	CASSFPGTEQYF	TGTGCCAGCAGCTTCCCGGGGACCGAGCAGTACTTC
.	TRBJ2-5	.	TRBV10-3	CAISGLRQETQYF	TGTGCCATCAGTGGCTTGAGACAAGAGACCCAGTACTTC
.	TRBJ2-2	TRBD2	TRBV6-5	CASSYSYQGGAGELFF	TGTGCCAGCAGTTACTCGTACCAGGGAGGGGCCGGGGAGCTGTTTTTT
.	TRBJ2-3	.	TRBV5-6	CASSLAGAPDTQYF	TGTGCCAGCAGCTTGGCGGGTGCCCCAGATACGCAGTATTTT
.	TRBJ1-3	.	TRBV7-9	CASSLVPAGSGNTIYF	TGTGCCAGCAGCTTAGTACCCGCGGGTTCTGGAAACACCATATATTTT
once	TRBJ1-1	.	TRBV5-1	CASSLEGSDTEAFF	TGCGCCAGCAGCTTGGAGGGGTCTGACACTGAAGCTTTCTTT
.	TRBJ1-1	.	TRBV6-6	CASIHRQGPTEAFF	TGTGCCAGCATCCACCGGCAGGGCCCCACTGAAGCTTTCTTT
.	TRBJ2-7	TRBD1	TRBV27	CASSPFSFRDSYEQYF	TGTGCCAGCAGTCCCTTCTCATTCCGGGACAGTTACGAGCAGTACTTC
.	TRBJ2-4	TRBD1	TRBV11-2	CASSFAGAGGLSKNIQYF	TGTGCCAGCAGCTTTGCGGGTGCAGGGGGCCTATCCAAAAACATTCAGTACTTC
.	TRBJ2-3	.	TRBV5-1	CASSSRPGTDTQYF	TGCGCCAGCAGCTCACGACCCGGGACAGATACGCAGTATTTT
.	TRBJ1-2	.	TRBV5-6	CASENPGELRYTF	TGTGCCAGCGAAAACCCAGGCGAGTTGCGCTACACCTTC
.	TRBJ2-1	.	TRBV7-8	CASSLIASLNEQFF	TGTGCCAGCAGCTTAATCGCTAGCCTCAATGAGCAGTTCTTC
.	TRBJ2-1	.	TRBV28	CASRGIGPGAENEQFF	TGTGCCAGCAGGGGGATAGGACCGGGGGCGGAGAATGAGCAGTTCTTC
few	TRBJ1-5	.	TRBV28	CAIPGNGADQPQHF	TGTGCCATCCCAGGGAATGGGGCAGATCAGCCCCAGCATTTT
.	TRBJ1-3	.	TRBV5-1	CASSPGQSGNTIYF	TGCGCCAGCAGCCCCGGACAGTCTGGAAACACCATATATTTT
.	TRBJ2-1	.	TRBV28	CASKGSGPASSYNEQFF	TGTGCCAGCAAGGGCAGCGGACCGGCGAGCTCCTACAATGAGCAGTTCTTC
.	TRBJ1-4	TRBD1	TRBV28	CASTSTGTIEKLFF	TGTGCCAGCACCTCGACAGGGACTATTGAAAAACTGTTTTTT
.	TRBJ1-1	.	TRBV5-1	CASSTGGSTEAFF	TGCGCCAGCAGCACGGGGGGTAGCACTGAAGCTTTCTTT
.	TRBJ2-2	.	TRBV15	CATSRDVPRTGELFF	TGTGCCACCAGCAGAGATGTACCCCGGACCGGGGAGCTGTTTTTT
.	TRBJ2-2	.	TRBV5-1	CASSLMGGQNTGELFF	TGCGCCAGCAGCTTGATGGGCGGGCAGAACACCGGGGAGCTGTTTTTT
few	TRBJ1-2	.	TRBV7-9	CASSYGREGGYYGYTF	TGTGCCAGCAGCTACGGCAGGGAGGGGGGTTACTATGGCTACACCTTC